The 7 T cell receptor beta chains below all came from one sample that was sequenced in a study of blood T cell repertoires in COVID-19. Sequenced by immunoSEQ multiplex PCR; TCRdb stores in-frame clones only, minus some. Among approximately 330,000 clones listed, over 85% were seen once. Specimen: PBMCs or T cells enriched from blood (not recorded which). These receptors originate from a woman between 25 and 40 years old who had recovered from COVID-19.

The chain recombines TRBV19 with TRBJ2-7; the match to TRBD2 covers 7 bases. The CDR3 covers 15 residues. Germline V gives CDR1 LNHDA, CDR2 SQIVND (reference sequence). Trimming cost V 3 bases and J 2 bases; bases outside gene matches: 7. The CDR3 DNA follows: TGTGCCAGTAGTATCGCGAGCGGGAAGGCCTACGAGCAGTACTTC. This encodes CASSIASGKAYEQYF. Looking up the rest from reference TRBV19 and TRBJ2-7 gives the full variable domain: DGGITQSPKYLFRKEGQNVTLSCEQNLNHDAMYWYRQDPGQGLRLIYYSQIVNDFQKGDIAEGYSVSREKKESFPLTVTSAQKNPTAFYLCASSIASGKAYEQYFGPGTRLTVT.

With respect to this clone: One junction end disagrees with the germline gene, perhaps due to a read error. CDR3 region: CASSPYRDSRGDF. The DNA of the CDR3 is TGTGCCAGCAGTCCATACCGGGACAGCAGAGGTGATTTT. J is TRBJ1-5 and V is TRBV6-5; 7 bases match TRBD1. The germline gives CDR1 MNHEY, CDR2 SVGAGI. The CDR3 is 13 amino acids.

The genes are TRBV9 and TRBJ1-3; 7 nucleotides agree with TRBD1. Germline V gives CDR1 SGDLS, CDR2 YYNGEE. V was pared by 4 bases and J by 4 bases, with 11 bases of the junction left unmatched. The CDR3 has 16 residues. The CDR3 bases are TGTGCCAGCAGCCTAAGCACAGGGGAGGCGGGAAACACCATATATTTT. Protein: CASSLSTGEAGNTIYF.

V usage is TRBV7-2 and J usage is TRBJ1-6; D possibly corresponds to TRBD1 (6 bases). Trimming pared 3 bases from V and 5 bases from J, leaving 23 bases between. Germline values: CDR1 SGHTA, CDR2 FQGNSA. The CDR3 runs 19 residues. In nucleotides, the CDR3 is TGTGCCAGCAGCTTCCCCCGGGGGGCCCAGGTCGGTCATAATTCACCCCTCCACTTT. Amino acids: CASSFPRGAQVGHNSPLHF.

The chain carries TRBV9 and TRBJ2-1; TRBD2 agrees at 9 bases. Germline assignment: CDR1 SGDLS and CDR2 YYNGEE. This CDR3 spans 16 amino acids. With V trimmed by 7 bases and J by 5 bases, 13 bases remained unmatched. CDR3 sequence reads: CASGVTAGTSNNEQFF. The CDR3 region has the DNA TGTGCCAGCGGAGTAACGGCGGGGACTAGCAACAATGAGCAGTTCTTC.

V gene TRBV27 combines with J gene TRBJ2-1, with 7 bases aligning to TRBD2. V was clipped by 5 bases and J by 5 bases; unmatched bases: 12. CDR1 and CDR2 from the germline V gene are MNHEY and SMNVEV (reference sequence). The CDR3 sequence is 16 residues long. CDR3 protein: CASSPLRLADNNEQFF. The CDR3 DNA reads TGTGCCAGCAGTCCCCTCAGACTAGCCGACAACAATGAGCAGTTCTTC.

The chain uses TRBV7-9 and TRBJ1-2; 9 nucleotides match TRBD1. CDR3 size: 13 residues. Germline V gene data show CDR1 as SEHNR and CDR2 as FQNEAQ (reference sequence). Trimming cost V 5 bases and J 7 bases; bases outside gene matches: 5. The CDR3: CASSLGTGFGYTF. As DNA, the CDR3 is TGTGCCAGCAGCCTGGGGACAGGGTTTGGCTACACCTTC.